This TCR beta chain was sequenced during a study of blood T cell repertoires in COVID-19. Study-level background: Donors in the United States, Italy and Spain gave samples during acute or convalescent COVID-19. Sources were T cells, B-cell-depleted T cells, or PBMCs; the material itself was cDNA or gDNA.

This CDR3 contains 14 residues. Germline V gene lookup returns CDR1 MNHEY and CDR2 SVGAGI. Trimming left V 6 bases short and J 4 bases short, with 15 bases between. Study processing details: Reference gene primer amplification in the assay estimated nucleated cell counts. Measured with immunoSEQ multiplex PCR; TCRdb has only the in-frame clones, and not every one. The D gene and trimming were derived from the DNA, and the V and J assignments and clone size from that table. The sample has 50,000 or so clones, 70% to 90% seen once. Sequencing was done on a sample of peripheral blood. The chain employs TRBV6-5 and TRBJ1-1, with TRBD1 as a possible D gene (6 bases). This receptor was obtained from a man in his 70s with acute or convalescent COVID-19. CDR3 amino acids: CASRGGGRTTEAFF. CDR3 nucleotide sequence: TGTGCCAGCAGAGGGGGGGGCCGGACCACTGAAGCTTTCTTT.